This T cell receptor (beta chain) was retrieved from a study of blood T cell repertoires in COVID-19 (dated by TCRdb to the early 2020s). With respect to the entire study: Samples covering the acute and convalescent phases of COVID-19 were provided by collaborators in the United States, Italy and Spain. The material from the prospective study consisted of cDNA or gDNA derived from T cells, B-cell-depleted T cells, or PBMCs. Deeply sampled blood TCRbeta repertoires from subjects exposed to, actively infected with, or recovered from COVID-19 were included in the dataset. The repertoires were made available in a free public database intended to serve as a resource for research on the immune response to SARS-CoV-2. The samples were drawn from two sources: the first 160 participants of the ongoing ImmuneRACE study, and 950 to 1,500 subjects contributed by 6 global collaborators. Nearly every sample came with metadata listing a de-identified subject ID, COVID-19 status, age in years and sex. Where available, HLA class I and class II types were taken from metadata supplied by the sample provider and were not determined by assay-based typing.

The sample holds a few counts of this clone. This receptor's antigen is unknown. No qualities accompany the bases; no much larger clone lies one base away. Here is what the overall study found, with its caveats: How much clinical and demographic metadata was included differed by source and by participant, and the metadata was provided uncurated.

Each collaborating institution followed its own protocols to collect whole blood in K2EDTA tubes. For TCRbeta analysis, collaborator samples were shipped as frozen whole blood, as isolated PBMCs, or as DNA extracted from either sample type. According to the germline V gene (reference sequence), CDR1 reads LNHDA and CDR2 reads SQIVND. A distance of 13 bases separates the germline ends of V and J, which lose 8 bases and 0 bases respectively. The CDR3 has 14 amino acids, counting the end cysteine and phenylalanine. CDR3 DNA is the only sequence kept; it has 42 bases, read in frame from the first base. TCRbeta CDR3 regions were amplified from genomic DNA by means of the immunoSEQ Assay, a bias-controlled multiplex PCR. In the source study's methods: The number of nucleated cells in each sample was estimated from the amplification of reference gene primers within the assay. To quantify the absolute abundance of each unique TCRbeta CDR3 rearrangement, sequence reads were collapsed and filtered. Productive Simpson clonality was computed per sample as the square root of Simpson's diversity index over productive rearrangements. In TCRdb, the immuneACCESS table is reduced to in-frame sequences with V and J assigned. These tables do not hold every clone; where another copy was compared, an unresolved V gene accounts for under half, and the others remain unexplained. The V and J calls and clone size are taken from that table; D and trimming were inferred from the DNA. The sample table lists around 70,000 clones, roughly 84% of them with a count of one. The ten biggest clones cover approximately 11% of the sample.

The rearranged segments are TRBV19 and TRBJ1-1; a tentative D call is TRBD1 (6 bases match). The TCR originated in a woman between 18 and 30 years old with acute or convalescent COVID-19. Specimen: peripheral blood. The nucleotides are TGTGCCAGTTCAATGGACAGTCTGAACACTGAAGCTTTCTTT. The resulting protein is CASSMDSLNTEAFF.